This record covers a single T cell receptor (beta chain). Antigen unknown. Germline lookup yields CDR1 MNHEY and CDR2 SVGAGI. The V gene lost 0 bases and the J gene lost 0 bases, with 9 bases spanning the gap. The CDR3 consists of 16 residues. TCRdb's table, derived via immunoSEQ multiplex PCR, lists solely in-frame clones and lacks some. This table holds about 12,000 clones, approximately 80% found once. The sample originates from a study of OX40 agonist ivuxolimab in advanced cancers. The wider study: Every 2 weeks, patients received ivuxolimab intravenously, dosed at 0.01 to 10 mg/kg.

Overall study findings and caveats: Expanded clones belonging to CD8+ T cells outnumbered, on average, those of CD4+.

The TCR was taken from an adult with an advanced solid tumor such as melanoma, head and neck, liver or kidney cancer. Sequencing used CD4+ or CD8+ T cells sorted from blood, obtained in a trial of the OX40 agonist ivuxolimab. The gene calls are TRBV6-5 and TRBJ2-1, with D perhaps TRBD2 (7 bases). CDR3 sequence reads: CASSYSGGGSYNEQFF. Here the CDR3 DNA reads TGTGCCAGCAGTTACTCGGGAGGGGGCTCCTACAATGAGCAGTTCTTC.